Below, 11 T cell receptor beta chains from the same sample are listed, as sequenced in a study of tumor-infiltrating lymphocytes in localized non-small cell lung cancer. Sequencing was performed with immunoSEQ multiplex PCR; in TCRdb, only in-frame clones are kept and a portion is missing. The table includes approximately 15,000 clones, around 76% detected once. Sequencing was carried out using lung tumor tissue. The origin of the receptors is a human donor with non-small cell lung cancer.

The sample holds a few counts of this clone. The chain combines TRBV15 with TRBJ1-2; 12 bases match TRBD1. Germline V lookup: CDR1 LNHNV, CDR2 YYDKDF (reference sequence). This CDR3 spans 22 amino acids. V dropped 3 bases and J dropped 0; count of bases not matched to a gene: 20. In DNA form, the CDR3 reads TGTGCCACCAGCAGGACACCGGGACAGGGGGCTCCCGACCGAAAACCTAACTATGGCTACACCTTC. Residues: CATSRTPGQGAPDRKPNYGYTF.

This clone showed up just a few times. The rearrangement joins TRBV14 to TRBJ1-2; unclear D gene. Germline CDR1 reads SGHDN; CDR2 reads FVKESK. The CDR3 totals 16 residues. Trimming cost V 0 bases and J 2 bases, with 13 bases left between them. This CDR3 is CASSQEEWQDNYGYTF. The CDR3 DNA follows: TGTGCCAGCAGCCAAGAAGAGTGGCAGGACAACTATGGCTACACCTTC.

The chain joins TRBV6-1 to TRBJ2-1, with D tentatively TRBD2 (6 bases). CDR3 size: 15 residues. V lost 8 bases and J 0 bases, leaving 14 bases between the germline ends. Germline V gene sequence: CDR1 MNHNS, CDR2 SASEGT. DNA for the CDR3: TGTGCCAGCGGAGGATCCGGGAGCTCCTACAATGAGCAGTTCTTC. Its protein product is CASGGSGSSYNEQFF.

This clone was counted a single time. J is TRBJ2-1 and V is TRBV28; D is perhaps TRBD2 (5 bases). From germline, CDR1 is MDHEN and CDR2 SYDVKM. This CDR3 is built from 15 residues. The ends were cut back, 2 bases at V and 4 bases at J, with 12 bases in the middle. CDR3: CASSLRRGKYNEQFF. In DNA, the CDR3 is TGTGCCAGCAGTTTAAGGAGAGGGAAATACAATGAGCAGTTCTTC.

The rearrangement uses TRBV6-4 and TRBJ2-5; perhaps TRBD2 as D (6 bases). Trimming stripped 4 bases from V and 4 bases from J, with 16 bases between. The germline gives CDR1 MRHNA, CDR2 SNTAGT. This CDR3 region has 15 residues. CDR3 nucleotides: TGTGCCAGCAGTGCGCCCGGGGGTAAGGGAGAGACCCAGTACTTC. The encoded protein is CASSAPGGKGETQYF.

This clone showed up just once. The genes are TRBV19 and TRBJ1-2; a possible D gene is TRBD1 (6 bases). CDR3 length: 11 residues. The germline V gene encodes CDR1 LNHDA and CDR2 SQIVND (reference sequence). V lost 7 bases and J lost 3, with 6 bases in between. CDR3 DNA sequence: TGTGCCAGTAACAGGGACTATGGCTACACCTTC. It specifies CASNRDYGYTF.

The J gene is TRBJ2-1, the V gene TRBV29-1; TRBD2 agrees at 9 bases. CDR3 size: 14 residues. Germline CDR1 and CDR2: SQVTM and ANQGSEA. V dropped 0 bases and J dropped 9; count of bases not matched to a gene: 6. The CDR3, as DNA: TGCAGCGTTGAAGATCGGCTAGCGGGACGTGAGCAGTTCTTC. It specifies CSVEDRLAGREQFF.

CDR3 DNA sequence: TGTGCCAGCAGCGTCAGACAGGGTGGAAAACTGTTTTTT. Translated, it gives CASSVRQGGKLFF. The chain has TRBV7-2 and TRBJ1-4; 7 bases match TRBD1. The germline V gene encodes CDR1 SGHTA and CDR2 FQGNSA. The trim removed 5 bases at V and 10 bases at J, leaving 7 bases unmatched. CDR3 length: 13 amino acids.

The chain links TRBV28 to TRBJ2-2, with D possibly TRBD2 on 5 matching bases. V gave up 6 bases and J gave up 7 bases, with 12 bases separating them. The germline gives CDR1 MDHEN, CDR2 SYDVKM. This CDR3 contains 13 residues. CDR3 nucleotides: TGTGCCAGCAGGCCACTAGGCCGCGGGGAGCTGTTTTTT. It specifies CASRPLGRGELFF.

The rearrangement joins TRBV7-8 to TRBJ1-5, with D tentatively TRBD1 (6 bases). Trimming shortened V by 3 bases and J by 3 bases, and 9 bases separated the two germline ends. The CDR3 is 14 residues long. Germline CDR1 and CDR2: SGHVS and FQNEAQ. CDR3 nucleotide sequence: TGTGCCAGCAGCTTCGGGACACCCAATCAGCCCCAGCATTTT. Translation gives CASSFGTPNQPQHF.

The J gene is TRBJ2-3, the V gene TRBV5-4; 8 bases map to TRBD2. V lost 0 bases, J lost 4 bases, and 1 base stayed unmatched. CDR3 size: 14 residues. Germline V gives CDR1 SGHNT, CDR2 YYREEE (reference sequence). The CDR3 loop is CASSLELAADTQYF. The DNA for the CDR3 is TGTGCCAGCAGCTTGGAACTAGCGGCAGATACGCAGTATTTT.